This entry features one T cell receptor beta chain sequence. Its specific antigen is unknown. Per-base quality was not reported, and no clone a single base away is much larger than it. The data originate from a study of blood T cell repertoires in COVID-19 (dated by TCRdb to the early 2020s). At the level of the whole study: Samples covering the acute and convalescent phases of COVID-19 were provided by collaborators in the United States, Italy and Spain. The prospective study material was composed of cDNA or gDNA derived from T cells, B-cell-depleted T cells, or PBMCs. Subjects who had been exposed to COVID-19, were actively infected with it, or had recovered from it provided the deeply sampled blood TCRbeta repertoires that made up the dataset. The repertoires were released in a freely available public database intended as a resource for research on the immune response to SARS-CoV-2. The samples were drawn from the first 160 participants of the ongoing ImmuneRACE study and from some 1,300 subjects provided by 6 global collaborators. Nearly every sample came with metadata listing a de-identified subject ID, COVID-19 status, age in years and sex. HLA class I and class II types, where available, came from metadata supplied by the sample provider rather than from assay-based typing. Study-wide findings and limitations: How much clinical and demographic metadata was included differed by source and by participant, and the metadata was provided uncurated.

TCRbeta CDR3 regions were amplified from genomic DNA using the immunoSEQ Assay, a bias-controlled multiplex PCR. Per the authors' processing: The number of nucleated cells in each sample was estimated by amplification of reference gene primers within the assay. To quantify the absolute abundance of each unique TCRbeta CDR3 rearrangement, sequence reads were collapsed and filtered. For each sample, productive Simpson clonality was calculated as the square root of Simpson's diversity index across productive rearrangements. TCRdb took over this immuneACCESS table, retaining in-frame rearrangements with V and J assigned. Such tables are incomplete; in checked studies, under half of the missing clones stem from an unresolved V gene, and the remainder is unexplained. The D gene and trimming were derived from the DNA, and the V and J assignments and clone size from that table. The sample records about 200,000 clones, around nine tenths of which are singletons. The top ten hold over 15% of the sample.

Trimming leaves V shorter by 0 bases and J shorter by 7 bases, with the junction holding 8 bases beyond the gene matches. CDR1 SGHNT and CDR2 YYREEE were looked up in the germline V gene (reference sequence). From its cysteine to its phenylalanine, the CDR3 spans 15 amino acids. Here the CDR3 DNA is all that survives: 45 bases in frame from base 1. One collaborating source in Seattle enrolled patients while the patients were actively infected and followed the patients over time throughout the course of disease. The collaborating institutions used their own protocols to collect whole blood in K2EDTA tubes. For TCRbeta analysis, collaborators shipped samples as frozen whole blood, isolated PBMCs, or DNA extracted from either of those sample types.

The clonotype originates from a man between 45 and 60 years old with COVID-19, enrolled during active disease. Sequencing input: peripheral blood. The rearranged chain carries TRBV5-4 and TRBJ2-7; 9 junctional bases match TRBD2. The sequenced DNA is TGTGCCAGCAGCTTGGAGGTAGCGGGAGTAGGAGAGCAGTACTTC. Its protein product is CASSLEVAGVGEQYF. Where the CDR3 stops, the reference TRBV5-4 and TRBJ2-7 genes take over; the full variable domain is ETGVTQSPTHLIKTRGQQVTLRCSSQSGHNTVSWYQQALGQGPQFIFQYYREEENGRGNFPPRFSGLQFPNYSSELNVNALELDDSALYLCASSLEVAGVGEQYFGPGTRLTVT.